This entry describes one T cell receptor (beta chain). Its antigen is undetermined. Trimming pared 1 base from V and 0 bases from J, leaving 1 base between. CDR1 GTSNPN and CDR2 SVGIG come from the germline V gene (reference sequence). The CDR3 is 12 amino acids. This specimen belongs to a study of blood T cells in healthy people across ages. Findings and caveats of the study: Measured against age, TCR beta diversity per million T cells decreased in a roughly linear manner.

PCR was performed a second time for roughly 7 to 12 cycles using a sample-barcoded 5' primer and a J-beta primer mix. One entry per CDR3 protein, called by TCRdb with MiXCR from the 5' RACE reads. The table shows over 550,000 distinct CDR3 sequences, with about 30% occurring only once. The extraction recovered at least 5.5 micrograms of total RNA per sample. The V call is TRBV30, the J call TRBJ1-5; D uncertain. Sequencing was performed on blood. The receptor was isolated from a woman over 75 in good health. The DNA for the CDR3 is TGTGCCTGGAGTGGTAGCAATCAGCCCCAGCATTTT. Protein product: CAWSGSNQPQHF.